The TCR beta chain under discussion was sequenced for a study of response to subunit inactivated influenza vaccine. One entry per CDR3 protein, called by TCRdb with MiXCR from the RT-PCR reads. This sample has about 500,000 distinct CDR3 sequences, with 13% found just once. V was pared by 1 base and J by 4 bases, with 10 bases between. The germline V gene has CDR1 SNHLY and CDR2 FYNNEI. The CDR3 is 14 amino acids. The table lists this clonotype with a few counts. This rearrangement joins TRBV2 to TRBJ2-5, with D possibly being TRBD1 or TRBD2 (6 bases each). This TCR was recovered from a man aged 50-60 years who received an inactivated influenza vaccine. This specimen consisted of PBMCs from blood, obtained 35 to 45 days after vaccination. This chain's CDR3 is CASSEEGGGETQYF. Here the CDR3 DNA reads TGTGCCAGCAGTGAAGAGGGGGGCGGAGAGACCCAGTACTTC.